This TCR beta chain was captured by sequencing in a study of siplizumab effects on memory and regulatory T cells. CDR3 length equals 14 residues. Germline CDR1 is SGHTA and CDR2 is FQGNSA. Trimming took 3 bases from V and 8 from J; bases not matched to a gene: 3. The study's findings and limits: Alloreactive sequences tracing back to unstimulated CD4+ memory cells were significantly reduced by siplizumab.

Generated by immunoSEQ multiplex PCR, the TCRdb table keeps only in-frame clones and is missing some. The sample includes roughly 100,000 clones, about 93% seen only once; the top ten take 0.32%. With respect to this clone: Its target is not known.

This chain links TRBV7-2 with TRBJ2-4, with 11 bases fitting TRBD1. This TCR was recovered from a human donor in good health. The sequencing sample was made of CD4+ T cells sorted from blood. As DNA, the CDR3 is TGTGCCAGCAGCTTTCCGGACAGGGGGCACATTCAGTACTTC. Encoded protein: CASSFPDRGHIQYF.